The 22 T cell receptor beta chains below come from one sample, sequenced in a study of shared clonotypes between healthy human individuals. Using immunoSEQ multiplex PCR, the repertoire was profiled, and TCRdb retains in-frame clones only, with some absent. The sample records more than 450,000 clones, 79% being singletons. Sequencing was carried out using PBMCs. All receptors come from a woman aged 40 to 50 in good health. Some clones in this sample may be carry-over from other donors' samples.

The chain uses TRBV28 and TRBJ1-4; D is unclear. The CDR3 is made up of 16 amino acids. V dropped 8 bases and J dropped 2 bases, with 18 bases sitting between them. Germline-derived CDR1 and CDR2 are MDHEN and SYDVKM. The CDR3 reads CASVRGTRATNEKLFF. CDR3 DNA: TGTGCCAGCGTGCGGGGTACCCGAGCCACTAATGAAAAACTGTTTTTT.

There are a few counts of this clone. The chain joins TRBV18 to TRBJ2-5; D ambiguous. Per germline, CDR1 KGHSH and CDR2 LQKENI. The CDR3 is 11 amino acids. The V gene lost 4 bases and the J gene lost 2 bases, with 2 bases spanning the gap. CDR3 in DNA: TGTGCCAGCTCACTGCAAGAGACCCAGTACTTC. Translated: CASSLQETQYF.

J is TRBJ1-2 and V is TRBV30; no firm D call. Looked up from germline, CDR1 is GTSNPN and CDR2 is SVGIG (reference sequence). V lost 4 bases and J 10 bases, leaving 25 bases between the germline ends. The CDR3 contains 15 residues. CDR3 coding DNA: TGTGCCTGGACCGATGGCGGCCAAGGACGAATCGACTACACCTTC. Its protein is CAWTDGGQGRIDYTF.

This rearrangement joins TRBV28 to TRBJ1-1, with D unclear. Germline values: CDR1 MDHEN, CDR2 SYDVKM. The CDR3 length is 13 residues. Trimming stripped 3 bases from V and 1 base from J, with 6 bases between. As DNA, the CDR3 is TGTGCCAGCAGTTTGGGGAGGAACACTGAAGCTTTCTTT. Translation: CASSLGRNTEAFF.

The rearrangement links TRBV18 to TRBJ2-3, with 9 bases aligning to TRBD2. The germline V gene encodes CDR1 KGHSH and CDR2 LQKENI. V was clipped by 3 bases and J by 6 bases; unmatched bases: 13. CDR3 length: 17 residues. CDR3: CASSPIKTSGGSDTQYF. The CDR3 nucleotides are TGTGCCAGCTCACCTATCAAGACTAGCGGAGGGTCGGATACGCAGTATTTT.

This chain links TRBV9 with TRBJ2-7, with D possibly matching TRBD2 (5 bases). The V gene's germline CDR1 is SGDLS and CDR2 YYNGEE. The CDR3 loop spans 15 amino acids. V was trimmed by 3 bases and J by 2 bases, leaving 15 bases between them. The CDR3 here is CASSEAPNGAYEQYF. CDR3 bases: TGTGCCAGCAGCGAGGCCCCCAACGGGGCCTACGAGCAGTACTTC.

The rearrangement uses TRBV7-9 and TRBJ2-7; TRBD1 might be the D (6 bases). The germline V and J ends were trimmed by 5 bases and 2 bases, with 10 bases remaining between them. There are 13 residues in the CDR3. The V gene's germline CDR1 is SEHNR and CDR2 FQNEAQ (reference sequence). The CDR3 DNA sequence: TGTGCCAGCAGCCACGGACAGACCTACGAGCAGTACTTC. This gives the protein CASSHGQTYEQYF.

J is TRBJ2-7 and V is TRBV27, with D possibly matching TRBD1 (5 bases). The V end was cut by 3 bases, the J end by 5 bases, with 11 bases between. There are 13 residues in the CDR3. Germline V gene sequence: CDR1 MNHEY, CDR2 SMNVEV (reference sequence). CDR3 sequence reads: CASSFGRAHEQYF. CDR3 nucleotide sequence: TGTGCCAGCAGTTTTGGCAGGGCCCACGAGCAGTACTTC.

The chain recombines TRBV2 with TRBJ2-7; no firm D call. Deletions cut 8 bases from V and 1 base from J, with 6 bases between. This CDR3 spans 11 amino acids. In germline, CDR1 is SNHLY, CDR2 FYNNEI. The CDR3 spells CASQASYEQYF. CDR3 DNA sequence: TGTGCCAGCCAGGCTTCCTACGAGCAGTACTTC.

The chain couples TRBV18 to TRBJ2-7, with D tentatively TRBD2 (6 bases). Trimming removed 3 bases from V and 1 base from J, with 10 bases in between. Germline V gene lookup returns CDR1 KGHSH and CDR2 LQKENI. This CDR3 spans 14 amino acids. This CDR3 reads CASSPRRGSYEQYF. The CDR3 coding sequence is TGTGCCAGCTCACCCCGGCGGGGTTCCTACGAGCAGTACTTC.

This chain connects TRBV19 to TRBJ1-4; TRBD1 matches 7 bases. After removal of 4 bases from V and 7 bases from J, the junction contained 6 bases not matched to a gene. CDR1 LNHDA and CDR2 SQIVND come from the germline V gene (reference sequence). There are 14 residues in the CDR3. CDR3 amino acids: CASSTTGTSEKLFF. Here the CDR3 DNA reads TGTGCCAGTAGTACGACAGGGACGAGTGAAAAACTGTTTTTT. Based on the CDR3 plus reference TRBV19 and TRBJ1-4, the full variable domain is DGGITQSPKYLFRKEGQNVTLSCEQNLNHDAMYWYRQDPGQGLRLIYYSQIVNDFQKGDIAEGYSVSREKKESFPLTVTSAQKNPTAFYLCASSTTGTSEKLFFGSGTQLSVL.

This chain connects TRBV6-5 to TRBJ2-7; 7 bases fit TRBD1. V trimming: 1 base; J trimming: 4 bases; junction bases outside the gene matches: 10. This CDR3 contains 16 residues. CDR1 is MNHEY, CDR2 SVGAGI, per germline. CDR3 in DNA: TGTGCCAGCAGTTACTGGCCCGAGGGGGCGCGGTACGAGCAGTACTTC. Its protein product is CASSYWPEGARYEQYF.

The chain recombines TRBV7-2 with TRBJ1-2; tentative D call: TRBD1 (5 bases). The germline V gene encodes CDR1 SGHTA and CDR2 FQGNSA. V was shortened by 5 bases and J by 4 bases, with 17 bases between the two germline ends. The CDR3 is 15 residues long. The CDR3 region is CASSPSTGTAYGYTF. CDR3 sequence (DNA): TGTGCCAGCAGCCCATCAACCGGGACCGCCTATGGCTACACCTTC.

The chain recombines TRBV19 with TRBJ2-1, with TRBD2 as a possible D gene (6 bases). V was clipped by 7 bases and J by 3 bases, with 13 bases between them. CDR3 size: 14 residues. Germline values: CDR1 LNHDA, CDR2 SQIVND (reference sequence). The CDR3 DNA reads as TGTGCCAGTATCGGGGGAGTCGGCTACAATGAGCAGTTCTTC. Translation: CASIGGVGYNEQFF.

This rearrangement joins TRBV27 to TRBJ2-1; TRBD2 aligns across 9 bases. The CDR3 has 18 amino acids. The trim removed 5 bases at V and 7 bases at J, leaving 18 bases unmatched. In germline, CDR1 is MNHEY, CDR2 SMNVEV (reference sequence). The CDR3 loop reads CASSPPAGTSLGWNEQFF. The CDR3 nucleotides are TGTGCCAGCAGTCCCCCCGCCGGGACTAGCTTGGGATGGAATGAGCAGTTCTTC.

The V call is TRBV28, the J call TRBJ1-2; D is ambiguous. V shed 4 bases and J shed 4 bases, with 4 bases lying between them. Germline CDR1 reads MDHEN; CDR2 reads SYDVKM. The CDR3 is 11 amino acids. The chain's CDR3 is CASSYPYGYTF. CDR3 DNA: TGTGCCAGCAGTTACCCCTATGGCTACACCTTC.

J is TRBJ2-2 and V is TRBV5-4; D possibly uses TRBD1 or TRBD2 (6 bases each). V lost 0 bases, J lost 2 bases, and 8 bases lay in between. Per germline, CDR1 SGHNT and CDR2 YYREEE (reference sequence). The CDR3 spans 15 residues. The CDR3 nucleotides read TGTGCCAGCAGCTTGGCCGGGGGCAACACCGGGGAGCTGTTTTTT. This translates into CASSLAGGNTGELFF.

This clone has a handful of counts. The chain links TRBV5-6 to TRBJ2-1, with 7 bases identical to TRBD1. The CDR3 sequence is 14 residues long. After removal of 3 bases from V and 8 bases from J, the junction contained 8 bases not matched to a gene. The germline CDR1 and CDR2 sequences are SGHDT and YYEEEE. CDR3 region: CASSSGQWGDEQFF. The CDR3 nucleotides read TGTGCCAGCAGCTCGGGACAGTGGGGAGATGAGCAGTTCTTC.

Written as DNA, the CDR3 is TGTGCCAGCAGCCAAGATACAGTAACAGATACGCAGTATTTT. Translating gives CASSQDTVTDTQYF. The chain uses TRBV4-2 and TRBJ2-3; D not resolved. Germline V gene data show CDR1 as LGHNA and CDR2 as YNFKEQ. The CDR3 is 14 residues long. Deletions cut 0 bases from V and 3 bases from J, with 7 bases between.

The rearrangement links TRBV11-2 to TRBJ2-2; D gene unclear. V lost 4 bases to trimming and J lost 4 bases, with 7 bases between them. Germline values: CDR1 SGHAT, CDR2 FQNNGV. The CDR3 length is 13 residues. In DNA form, the CDR3 reads TGTGCCAGCAGCTGGGGAAGCACCGGGGAGCTGTTTTTT. Protein product: CASSWGSTGELFF.

This clone was counted between two and nine times. The rearrangement links TRBV6-1 to TRBJ1-1; no clear D. With 4 bases removed from V and 6 bases from J, the gap between germline ends came to 15 bases. The CDR3 has 14 amino acids. CDR1 is MNHNS and CDR2 is SASEGT in the germline V gene. This chain's CDR3 is CASSVPGREAEAFF. The CDR3 nucleotides are TGTGCCAGCAGTGTACCCGGGCGTGAGGCTGAAGCTTTCTTT.

This clone has only one observation. V is TRBV5-1 and J is TRBJ2-3; D might be TRBD2 (6 bases). The germline V gene encodes CDR1 SGHRS and CDR2 YFSETQ. This CDR3 has 16 amino acids. V lost 4 bases and J 0 bases, leaving 15 bases between the germline ends. In DNA form, the CDR3 reads TGCGCCAGCAGCCCGAAACTAGCTGCTAGCACAGATACGCAGTATTTT. It translates to CASSPKLAASTDTQYF.